Listed below are T cell receptor beta chains from one sample, sequenced in a study of T cell repertoires in cytomegalovirus infection. TCRdb reanalysed the reads using MiXCR and keeps one entry per CDR3 protein. The data contain 830,000 or so distinct CDR3 sequences, roughly 33% of them singletons. These receptors have no known antigen. The sample consisted of cultured CD8+ T cells from PBMCs, taken from culture after CMV antigen stimulation. All receptors derive from a human donor in good health (CMV status not recorded). Some clones in this sample may be carry-over from other donors' samples. Both conserved end residues are part of each CDR3. D genes are given only for firm matches. Only some rows state a clone size, as once, few, many or a class for expanded clones.

clone_size,j_call,v_call,d_call,cdr3_aa,cdr3_nt
-,TRBJ1-1,TRBV6-6,-,CASSYSSEPLGGTEAFF,TGTGCCAGCAGTTACTCATCTGAACCTTTAGGGGGCACTGAAGCTTTCTTT
-,TRBJ2-5,TRBV6-4,TRBD1,CASSGGTVGETQYF,TGTGCCAGCAGTGGTGGGACAGTGGGGGAGACCCAGTACTTC
-,TRBJ2-5,TRBV12-3/TRBV12-4,-,CASSFLGTFGETQYF,TGTGCCAGCAGTTTTCTAGGGACCTTCGGAGAGACCCAGTACTTC
-,TRBJ1-1,TRBV25-1,-,CASSEYLGSGTEAFF,TGTGCCAGCAGTGAATACCTAGGGAGTGGCACTGAAGCTTTCTTT
few,TRBJ1-2,TRBV11-3,-,CASRRNSGDYGYTF,TGTGCCAGCAGAAGAAACTCGGGGGACTATGGCTACACCTTC
-,TRBJ1-2,TRBV29-1,-,CSVPLQENYGYTF,TGCAGCGTCCCCTTACAGGAGAACTATGGCTACACCTTC
few,TRBJ2-3,TRBV19,-,CASSIRGGRIDTQYF,TGTGCCAGTAGTATAAGGGGGGGCCGTATAGATACGCAGTATTTT
few,TRBJ1-3,TRBV6-5,-,CASSPSSATGNTIYF,TGTGCCAGCAGTCCCTCTTCGGCAACTGGAAACACCATATATTTT
-,TRBJ1-3,TRBV12-3/TRBV12-4,TRBD1,CASSLYPLRRDSSGNTIYF,TGTGCCAGCAGTTTATATCCCCTTCGCCGGGACAGCTCTGGAAACACCATATATTTT
-,TRBJ1-1,TRBV19,-,CASSVAGSEAFF,TGTGCCAGTAGTGTGGCAGGCTCTGAAGCTTTCTTT
-,TRBJ2-1,TRBV4-3,-,CASSTKGEQFF,TGCGCCAGCAGCACTAAAGGGGAGCAGTTCTTC
few,TRBJ2-2,TRBV24-1,-,CATSGDVDGELFF,TGTGCCACCAGCGGGGACGTGGACGGGGAGCTGTTTTTT
-,TRBJ2-5,TRBV6-5,-,CASRTKRGRETQYF,TGTGCCAGCCGCACGAAGAGGGGGAGGGAGACCCAGTACTTC
few,TRBJ2-7,TRBV20-1,TRBD1,CSAPDRGRYEQYF,TGCAGTGCCCCGGACAGGGGGCGGTACGAGCAGTACTTC
few,TRBJ2-7,TRBV7-9,-,CAGGSTSYEQYF,TGTGCCGGTGGCTCGACTAGCTACGAGCAGTACTTC
-,TRBJ2-3,TRBV7-9,TRBD2,CASSLASGGLTDTQYF,TGTGCCAGCAGCTTAGCCAGCGGGGGTCTCACAGATACGCAGTATTTT
-,TRBJ1-2,TRBV19,TRBD1,CASSSDRVPNLDGYTF,TGTGCCAGTAGTTCGGACAGGGTCCCGAACTTAGATGGCTACACCTTC
many,TRBJ2-1,TRBV11-2,-,CASSLDNPAWNEQFF,TGTGCCAGCAGCTTAGATAACCCTGCTTGGAATGAGCAGTTCTTC
-,TRBJ2-7,TRBV29-1,-,CSVRGPGPYEQYF,TGCAGCGTGAGGGGACCCGGGCCCTACGAGCAGTACTTC
few,TRBJ2-2,TRBV7-2,-,CASSSVGREGDRELFF,TGTGCCAGCAGCTCTGTCGGGCGGGAAGGGGACCGGGAGCTGTTTTTT
-,TRBJ2-2,TRBV6-5,-,CASSYFRTLAGELFF,TGTGCCAGCAGTTACTTTCGGACCCTCGCCGGGGAGCTGTTTTTT
-,TRBJ1-5,TRBV4-1,-,CASSQEGGDSEPQHF,TGCGCCAGCAGCCAAGAGGGGGGGGACTCTGAGCCCCAGCATTTT
-,TRBJ2-7,TRBV6-1,TRBD2,CASSEVGGGNYEQYF,TGTGCCAGCAGTGAAGTCGGCGGGGGGAACTACGAGCAGTACTTC